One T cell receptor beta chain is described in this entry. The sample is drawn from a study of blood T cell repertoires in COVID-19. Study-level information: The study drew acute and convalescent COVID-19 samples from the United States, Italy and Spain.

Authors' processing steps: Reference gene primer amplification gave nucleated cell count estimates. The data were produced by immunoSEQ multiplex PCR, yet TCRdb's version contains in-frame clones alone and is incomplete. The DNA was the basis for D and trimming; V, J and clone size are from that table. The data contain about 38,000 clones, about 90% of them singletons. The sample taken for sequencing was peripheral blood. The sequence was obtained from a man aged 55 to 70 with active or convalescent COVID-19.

The CDR3 DNA sequence: TGCGCCAGCAGCTTGGGCGGGCTGGGGGAGCTGTTTTTT. Protein sequence: CASSLGGLGELFF. The rearrangement uses TRBV5-1 and TRBJ2-2; a possible D gene is TRBD2 (5 bases). CDR1 and CDR2 from the germline V gene are SGHRS and YFSETQ. CDR3 length: 13 amino acids. The V gene lost 0 bases and the J gene lost 8 bases, with 8 bases spanning the gap. Full variable domain (remainder filled in from reference TRBV5-1 and TRBJ2-2): KAGVTQTPRYLIKTRGQQVTLSCSPISGHRSVSWYQQTPGQGLQFLFEYFSETQRNKGNFPGRFSGRQFSNSRSEMNVSTLELGDSALYLCASSLGGLGELFFGEGSRLTVL.